The 15 T cell receptor beta chains below come from one sample, sequenced in a study of blood T cell repertoires in COVID-19. Only in-frame clones appear in the TCRdb table, and some are missing; sequencing was by immunoSEQ multiplex PCR. The sample has 350,000 or so clones, 85% to 90% seen once. The source material was peripheral blood. Receptors originate from a man in his late teens or twenties with active or convalescent COVID-19.

This clone was recorded a few times. The chain is built from TRBV5-1 and TRBJ2-5; TRBD1 matches 7 bases. V was pared by 4 bases and J by 2 bases, with 11 bases of the junction left unmatched. This CDR3 is built from 16 residues. Germline V gene data show CDR1 as SGHRS and CDR2 as YFSETQ. The chain's CDR3 is CASSPETGFGQETQYF. DNA for the CDR3: TGCGCCAGCAGCCCAGAGACAGGGTTCGGGCAAGAGACCCAGTACTTC.

This chain uses TRBV6-5 with TRBJ1-5, with D tentatively TRBD1 (5 bases). Germline CDR1 is MNHEY and CDR2 is SVGAGI. The CDR3 covers 15 residues. Deletions cut 6 bases from V and 2 bases from J, with 14 bases between. DNA for the CDR3: TGTGCCAGCAGGAGGGATCCGGGGGGCAATCAGCCCCAGCATTTT. Translated, it gives CASRRDPGGNQPQHF.

The rearrangement joins TRBV2 to TRBJ1-1, with D maybe TRBD1 (5 bases). Germline V CDR1 and CDR2: SNHLY, FYNNEI. The length of the CDR3 is 13 residues. The germline V and J ends were trimmed by 6 bases and 1 base, with 9 bases remaining between them. CDR3 region: CASRATANTEAFF. The CDR3 DNA reads as TGTGCCAGCAGAGCGACAGCGAACACTGAAGCTTTCTTT.

This chain's CDR3 is CSAGQGINEQYF. DNA of the CDR3: TGCAGCGCTGGACAGGGAATTAACGAGCAGTACTTC. This sequence joins TRBV29-1 and TRBJ2-7, with 8 bases matching TRBD1. J was trimmed by 5 bases and V by 7 bases; bases with no gene match: 7. The CDR3 has 12 amino acids. Germline assignment: CDR1 SQVTM and CDR2 ANQGSEA.

V is TRBV7-2 and J is TRBJ2-1, with 8 positions matching TRBD1. The CDR3 is made up of 16 amino acids. The V gene end was trimmed by 1 base and the J gene end by 6 bases; junction bases not matched to a gene: 8. The germline CDR1 and CDR2 sequences are SGHTA and FQGNSA. The CDR3 reads CASSLEGAGTGNEQFF. The CDR3 region has the DNA TGTGCCAGCAGCTTAGAAGGAGCAGGGACAGGCAATGAGCAGTTCTTC. Complete variable domain (other parts from reference TRBV7-2 and TRBJ2-1): GAGVSQSPSNKVTEKGKDVELRCDPISGHTALYWYRQSLGQGLEFLIYFQGNSAPDKSGLPSDRFSAERTGGSVSTLTIQRTQQEDSAVYLCASSLEGAGTGNEQFFGPGTRLTVL.

The chain has TRBV28 and TRBJ2-7, with TRBD2 matching 8 bases. The CDR3 is made up of 16 amino acids. CDR1 and CDR2 from the germline V gene are MDHEN and SYDVKM. V lost 4 bases to trimming and J lost 1 base; unmatched junction nucleotides: 9. The CDR3 coding sequence is TGTGCCAGCAGTTCGAGCGGGAGTAGGCTATCCTACGAGCAGTACTTC. Translation gives CASSSSGSRLSYEQYF. Together with reference TRBV28 and TRBJ2-7, the CDR3 gives the full variable domain: DVKVTQSSRYLVKRTGEKVFLECVQDMDHENMFWYRQDPGLGLRLIYFSYDVKMKEKGDIPEGYSVSREKKERFSLILESASTNQTSMYLCASSSSGSRLSYEQYFGPGTRLTVT.

This chain connects TRBV21-1 to TRBJ1-3. TRBV21-1 is given as a pseudogene. This CDR3 is built from 16 residues. CDR3 region: CASSVVGGSSGNTIYF. The DNA of the CDR3 is TGTGCCAGCAGCGTTGTTGGAGGAAGCTCTGGAAACACCATATATTTT.

This chain links TRBV20-1 with TRBJ2-7, with 8 nucleotides matching TRBD2. The J segment lost 1 base and the V segment lost 3 bases, leaving 5 bases of the junction unmatched. This CDR3 comprises 14 residues. Germline V gene lookup returns CDR1 DFQATT and CDR2 SNEGSKA (reference sequence). The CDR3 nucleotides read TGCAGTGCTAGTTGGCGGGGGGAATCCTACGAGCAGTACTTC. The encoded protein is CSASWRGESYEQYF.

The chain recombines TRBV12-3 or TRBV12-4 with TRBJ2-3; possibly TRBD2 for D (6 bases). This CDR3 has 12 residues. The V and J ends lost 2 bases and 11 bases respectively, with 11 bases between them. Written as DNA, the CDR3 is TGTGCCAGCAGTTTATTCAGGACTATGCAGTATTTT. This sequence encodes CASSLFRTMQYF.

The rearrangement joins TRBV6-2 or TRBV6-3 to TRBJ2-3; D gene ambiguous. CDR3 size: 14 residues. Germline V gene lookup returns CDR1 MNHEY and CDR2 SVGEGT. V gave up 2 bases and J gave up 6 bases, with 12 bases separating them. DNA of the CDR3: TGTGCCAGCAGTTACGAGAGTGGTGCGGATACGCAGTATTTT. It codes for CASSYESGADTQYF.

The chain has TRBV6-1 and TRBJ2-7, with D maybe TRBD2 (6 bases). Germline CDR1 MNHNS, CDR2 SASEGT. Trimming shortened V by 4 bases and J by 5 bases, and 21 bases separated the two germline ends. The CDR3 length is 16 residues. Written as DNA, the CDR3 is TGTGCCAGCAGTGGCGGGACGTTGGAAGGGCTCCACGAGCAGTACTTC. This codes for CASSGGTLEGLHEQYF.

V is TRBV19 and J is TRBJ2-7; 11 positions agree with TRBD2. CDR1 and CDR2 from the germline V gene are LNHDA and SQIVND (reference sequence). After removal of 6 bases from V and 6 bases from J, the junction contained 7 bases not matched to a gene. The CDR3 runs to 14 residues. The CDR3 DNA reads as TGTGCCAGTAGATTGACTAGCGGGATCGTCGAGCAGTACTTC. Translation gives CASRLTSGIVEQYF.

The chain links TRBV7-8 to TRBJ2-1; 8 nucleotides match TRBD2. CDR3 length equals 17 residues. Germline assignment: CDR1 SGHVS and CDR2 FQNEAQ. With 2 bases clipped from V and 0 bases from J, the junction kept 6 bases outside the gene matches. The CDR3 DNA sequence: TGTGCCAGCAGCTTACGAGATAGCGGGGCCTCCTACAATGAGCAGTTCTTC. The encoded protein is CASSLRDSGASYNEQFF. Full variable domain (outside the CDR3, taken from reference TRBV7-8 and TRBJ2-1): GAGVSQSPRYKVAKRGQDVALRCDPISGHVSLFWYQQALGQGPEFLTYFQNEAQLDKSGLPSDRFFAERPEGSVSTLKIQRTQQEDSAVYLCASSLRDSGASYNEQFFGPGTRLTVL.

V usage is TRBV7-3 and J usage is TRBJ1-3; no clear D. V lost 5 bases and J 4 bases, leaving 9 bases between the germline ends. In germline, CDR1 is SGHTA, CDR2 FQGTGA. The CDR3 has 13 residues. CDR3 coding DNA: TGTGCCAGCAGCCCGCACCGGGGAAACACCATATATTTT. This gives the protein CASSPHRGNTIYF.

The chain joins TRBV19 to TRBJ1-1; no firm D call. This CDR3 region has 13 residues. V was trimmed by 3 bases and J by 7 bases, leaving 12 bases between them. The germline CDR1 and CDR2 sequences are LNHDA and SQIVND (reference sequence). CDR3 coding DNA: TGTGCCAGTAGTATCGGCGGAGCTAATGAAGCTTTCTTT. Its protein product is CASSIGGANEAFF.